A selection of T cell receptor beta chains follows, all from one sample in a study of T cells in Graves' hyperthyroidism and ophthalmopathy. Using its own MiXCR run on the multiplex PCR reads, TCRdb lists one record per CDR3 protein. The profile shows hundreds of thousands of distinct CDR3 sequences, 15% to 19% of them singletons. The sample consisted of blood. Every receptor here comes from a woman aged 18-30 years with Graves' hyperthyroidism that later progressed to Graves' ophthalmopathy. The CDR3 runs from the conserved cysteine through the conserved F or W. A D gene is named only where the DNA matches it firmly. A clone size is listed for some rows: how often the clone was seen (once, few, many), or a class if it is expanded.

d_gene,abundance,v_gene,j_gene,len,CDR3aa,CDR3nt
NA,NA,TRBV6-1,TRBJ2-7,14,CASKNEWTGYEQYF,TGTGCCAGCAAAAATGAATGGACGGGCTACGAGCAGTACTTC
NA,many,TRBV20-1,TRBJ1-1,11,CSARDLQASFF,TGCAGTGCTAGAGATCTCCAGGCCTCTTTCTTT
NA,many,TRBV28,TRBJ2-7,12,CASRVSGFEQYF,TGTGCCAGCAGGGTCTCAGGGTTCGAGCAGTACTTC
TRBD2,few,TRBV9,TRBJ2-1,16,CASSVGLAGDYNEQFF,TGTGCCAGCAGCGTAGGGCTAGCGGGGGACTACAATGAGCAGTTCTTC
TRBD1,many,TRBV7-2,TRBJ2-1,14,CASSVGTGNNEQFF,TGTGCCAGCAGCGTTGGGACAGGGAACAATGAGCAGTTCTTC
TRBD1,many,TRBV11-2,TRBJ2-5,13,CASSTGQEETQYF,TGTGCCAGCAGCACCGGACAGGAGGAGACCCAGTACTTC
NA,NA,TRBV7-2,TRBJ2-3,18,CASSLVPLGTGKADTQYF,TGTGCCAGCAGCTTAGTTCCCTTGGGCACCGGCAAGGCAGATACGCAGTATTTT
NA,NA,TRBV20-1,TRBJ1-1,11,CSAEQGQGAFF,TGCAGTGCAGAACAGGGTCAGGGCGCTTTCTTT
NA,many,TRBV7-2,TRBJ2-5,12,CASSLEMGTQYF,TGTGCCAGCAGCTTAGAGATGGGGACCCAGTACTTC
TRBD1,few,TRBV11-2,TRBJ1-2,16,CASSSTGTGVYYGYTF,TGTGCCAGCAGCTCAACCGGGACAGGAGTTTACTATGGCTACACCTTC
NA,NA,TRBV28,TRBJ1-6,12,CASSAGHSPLHF,TGTGCCAGCAGTGCAGGGCACTCACCCCTCCACTTT
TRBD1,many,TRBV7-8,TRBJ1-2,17,CASSRGQGSNFLYGYTF,TGTGCCAGCAGCCGGGGACAGGGCTCCAACTTCCTCTATGGCTACACCTTC
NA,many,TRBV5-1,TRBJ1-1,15,CASSFGGGRNTEAFF,TGCGCCAGCAGCTTCGGAGGGGGTCGGAACACTGAAGCTTTCTTT
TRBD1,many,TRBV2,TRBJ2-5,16,CARTKAGTGHQETQYF,TGTGCCAGGACGAAAGCCGGGACAGGACACCAAGAGACCCAGTACTTC
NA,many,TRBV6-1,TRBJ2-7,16,CASSEARRPHFYEQYF,TGTGCCAGCAGTGAAGCCAGGCGACCTCACTTCTACGAGCAGTACTTC
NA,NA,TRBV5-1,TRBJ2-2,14,CASSLRSPTGELFF,TGCGCCAGCAGCTTACGGAGTCCCACCGGGGAGCTGTTTTTT
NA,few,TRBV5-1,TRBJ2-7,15,CASSLNMVGPYEQYF,TGCGCCAGCAGCTTGAATATGGTAGGTCCCTACGAGCAGTACTTC
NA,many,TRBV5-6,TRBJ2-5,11,CASSSVGRKYF,TGTGCCAGCAGCTCGGTGGGGCGGAAGTACTTC
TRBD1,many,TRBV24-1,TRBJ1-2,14,CATSGPDRVDGYTF,TGTGCCACCAGTGGACCTGACAGGGTCGATGGCTACACCTTC
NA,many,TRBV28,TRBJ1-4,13,CASSLFPGEKLFF,TGTGCCAGCAGTTTATTCCCGGGTGAAAAACTGTTTTTT
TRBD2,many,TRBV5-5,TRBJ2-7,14,CASSPGTTHYEQYF,TGTGCCAGCAGCCCCGGGACTACCCACTACGAGCAGTACTTC
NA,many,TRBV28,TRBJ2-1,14,CASSLGDIINEQFF,TGTGCCAGCAGTTTAGGGGACATAATAAATGAGCAGTTCTTC
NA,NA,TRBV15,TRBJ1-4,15,CATSRDGRGGEKLFF,TGTGCCACCAGCAGAGATGGACGGGGTGGTGAAAAACTGTTTTTT
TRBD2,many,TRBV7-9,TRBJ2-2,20,CASSLVGPSGGSRNTGELFF,TGTGCCAGCAGCTTAGTTGGTCCTAGCGGGGGATCCCGGAACACCGGGGAGCTGTTTTTT
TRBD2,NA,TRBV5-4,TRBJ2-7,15,CASSSGTSAYYEQYF,TGTGCCAGCAGCTCGGGGACTAGCGCGTACTACGAGCAGTACTTC
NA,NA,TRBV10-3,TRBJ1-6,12,CAIRDSNSPLHF,TGTGCCATCAGGGACAGTAATTCACCCCTCCACTTT
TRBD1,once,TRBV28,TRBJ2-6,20,CASSRLLRDRSSSGANVLTF,TGTGCCAGCAGTCGCCTCCTTCGGGACAGGAGTTCCTCTGGGGCCAACGTCCTGACTTTC
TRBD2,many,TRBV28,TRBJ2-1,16,CASSGLTSGSYNEQFF,TGTGCCAGCAGTGGACTGACTAGCGGCTCCTACAATGAGCAGTTCTTC
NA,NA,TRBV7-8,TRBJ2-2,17,CASSPWRAGLNTGELFF,TGTGCCAGCAGCCCGTGGCGGGCGGGTCTTAACACCGGGGAGCTGTTTTTT
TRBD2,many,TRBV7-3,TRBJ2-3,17,CASSNTGLAGATDTQYF,TGTGCCAGCAGCAACACTGGGCTAGCGGGAGCCACAGATACGCAGTATTTT
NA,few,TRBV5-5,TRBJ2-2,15,CASSFRTSNTGELFF,TGTGCCAGCAGCTTTCGAACCTCGAACACCGGGGAGCTGTTTTTT
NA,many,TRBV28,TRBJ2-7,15,CASSVNYGQSYEQYF,TGTGCCAGCAGTGTGAACTATGGGCAGTCCTACGAGCAGTACTTC
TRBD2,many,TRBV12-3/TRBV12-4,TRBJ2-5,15,CASSFFGAGEETQYF,TGTGCCAGCAGTTTCTTCGGGGCGGGGGAAGAGACCCAGTACTTC
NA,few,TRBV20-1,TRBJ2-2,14,CSARVGEGTGELFF,TGCAGTGCTAGAGTCGGGGAAGGCACCGGGGAGCTGTTTTTT
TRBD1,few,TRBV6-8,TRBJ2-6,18,CANSYRTGSFGGANVLTF,TGTGCCAACAGTTACCGGACAGGGAGCTTTGGTGGGGCCAACGTCCTGACTTTC
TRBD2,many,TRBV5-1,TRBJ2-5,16,CASSLQAGGPQETQYF,TGCGCCAGCAGCTTGCAGGCGGGAGGGCCTCAAGAGACCCAGTACTTC
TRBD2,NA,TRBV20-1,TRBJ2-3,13,CSARREDTDTQYF,TGCAGTGCTAGACGGGAGGACACAGATACGCAGTATTTT
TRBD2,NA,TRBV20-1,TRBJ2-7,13,CSAFTSGRLEQYF,TGCAGTGCTTTTACTAGCGGGAGGCTCGAGCAGTACTTC
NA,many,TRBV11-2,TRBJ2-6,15,CASSKTNSGANVLTF,TGTGCCAGCAGCAAAACGAACTCTGGGGCCAACGTCCTGACTTTC
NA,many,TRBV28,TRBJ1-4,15,CASTPWGATNEKLFF,TGTGCCAGCACCCCGTGGGGAGCAACTAATGAAAAACTGTTTTTT
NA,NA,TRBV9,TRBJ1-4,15,CASSLETDPNEKLFF,TGTGCCAGCAGCCTAGAGACAGATCCTAATGAAAAACTGTTTTTT
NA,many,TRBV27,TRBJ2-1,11,CASSPGDEQFF,TGCGCCAGCAGCCCTGGGGATGAGCAGTTCTTC
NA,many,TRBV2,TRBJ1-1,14,CASSPTTGNTEAFF,TGTGCCAGCAGCCCAACTACCGGGAACACTGAAGCTTTCTTT
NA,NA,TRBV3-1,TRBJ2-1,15,CASSQLPTGYNDQFF,TGTGCCAGCAGCCAGCTGCCCACTGGCTACAATGATCAGTTCTTC
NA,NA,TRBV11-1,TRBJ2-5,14,CASSPGRGGGTQYF,TGTGCCAGCAGCCCCGGAAGGGGAGGGGGGACCCAGTACTTC
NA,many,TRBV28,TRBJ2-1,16,CASSFGIRGGGDEQFF,TGTGCCAGCAGTTTTGGTATTAGGGGTGGAGGGGATGAGCAGTTCTTC
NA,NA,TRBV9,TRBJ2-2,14,CASSVTSKAGELFF,TGTGCCAGCAGCGTCACTAGCAAAGCCGGGGAGCTGTTTTTT
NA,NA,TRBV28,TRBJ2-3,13,CASSESGADTQYF,TGTGCCAGCAGTGAATCAGGGGCAGATACGCAGTATTTT
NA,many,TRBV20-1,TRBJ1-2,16,CSALQLTRGGAYGYTF,TGCAGTGCTCTTCAACTCACCCGTGGAGGGGCCTATGGCTACACCTTC
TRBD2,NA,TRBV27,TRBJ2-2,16,CASSLRRGANTGELFF,TGTGCCAGCAGTTTAAGGCGGGGGGCGAATACCGGGGAGCTGTTTTTT
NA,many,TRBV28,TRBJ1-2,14,CASSLIRGSNGYTF,TGTGCCAGCAGTTTAATTAGGGGGAGTAATGGCTACACCTTC
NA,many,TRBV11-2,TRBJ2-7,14,CASSLVAGSYEQYF,TGTGCCAGCAGCTTAGTGGCAGGGTCCTACGAGCAGTACTTC
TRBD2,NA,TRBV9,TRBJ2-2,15,CASSGSGSFTGELFF,TGTGCCAGCAGCGGTAGCGGGAGTTTCACCGGGGAGCTGTTTTTT
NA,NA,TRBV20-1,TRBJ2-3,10,CSAGTDTQYF,TGCAGTGCTGGCACAGATACGCAGTATTTT